The entry below gives a single T cell receptor (beta chain) sequence along with its context. This record belongs to a study of blood T cell repertoires in COVID-19. Study summary: PBMCs, B-cell-depleted T cells, or T cells were the source of the cDNA or gDNA that made up the material.

Germline CDR1 reads SNHLY; CDR2 reads FYNNEI. The V end lost 11 bases, the J end lost 5 bases, and 24 bases lay between the germline ends. CDR3 length: 15 amino acids. Sequencing was performed with immunoSEQ multiplex PCR; in TCRdb, only in-frame clones are kept and a portion is missing. This table has roughly 300,000 clones, around 87% appearing once. The sequence was obtained from a woman between 45 and 65 years old who had recovered from COVID-19. The rearrangement uses TRBV2 and TRBJ1-2, with unresolved D. Sequencing input: peripheral blood. As DNA, the CDR3 is TGTGCCTGTAGGACTTCCATCTCGCTACTATATGGCTACACCTTC. It encodes CACRTSISLLYGYTF.